These 15 T cell receptor beta chains were all obtained from the same sample, sequenced in a study of T cell responses to AZD1222 COVID-19 vaccine. Only in-frame clones appear in the TCRdb table, and some are missing; sequencing was by immunoSEQ multiplex PCR. The data contain under 200,000 clones, around nine tenths of them singletons. The specimen comprised peripheral blood, sampled 28 days after the second dose of the MenACWY control vaccine. All receptors come from an adult who received the MenACWY meningococcal vaccine as a control.

This clone was observed once. The V gene is TRBV11-2, the J gene TRBJ2-7, with 8 bases matching TRBD2. Germline assignment: CDR1 SGHAT and CDR2 FQNNGV. V dropped 1 base and J dropped 4; count of bases not matched to a gene: 3. The length of the CDR3 is 14 residues. In DNA, the CDR3 is TGTGCCAGCAGCTTAGCGGGAGGGCCTTACGAGCAGTACTTC. Translating it yields CASSLAGGPYEQYF.

The V call is TRBV5-1, the J call TRBJ2-7; D call uncertain. The CDR3 is made up of 13 amino acids. CDR1 and CDR2 (germline): SGHRS, YFSETQ. Trimming stripped 0 bases from V and 3 bases from J, with 7 bases between. The CDR3 loop reads CASSLGVNYEQYF. The CDR3 bases are TGCGCCAGCAGCTTGGGGGTCAACTACGAGCAGTACTTC.

V is TRBV2 and J is TRBJ1-4; tentative D call: TRBD1 (5 bases). CDR1 SNHLY and CDR2 FYNNEI come from the germline V gene. Trimming took 5 bases from V and 2 from J, leaving 12 bases between them. The CDR3 runs to 15 residues. The CDR3 here is CASSTRGGTNEKLFF. Written as DNA, the CDR3 is TGTGCCAGCAGTACCCGGGGGGGGACTAATGAAAAACTGTTTTTT.

The chain joins TRBV7-2 to TRBJ1-1; D is undetermined. V lost 1 base, J lost 1 base, and 7 bases lay in between. The CDR3 is 14 amino acids. Germline CDR1 is SGHTA and CDR2 is FQGNSA. Here the CDR3 DNA reads TGTGCCAGCAGCTTAGAGGCGGAGAACACTGAAGCTTTCTTT. Translating it yields CASSLEAENTEAFF.

This rearrangement joins TRBV11-2 to TRBJ2-5, with D possibly TRBD1 on 5 matching bases. CDR3 length: 15 amino acids. V shed 2 bases and J shed 3 bases, with 13 bases lying between them. Per germline, CDR1 SGHAT and CDR2 FQNNGV. CDR3 in amino acids: CASSLTRVREETQYF. Here the CDR3 DNA reads TGTGCCAGCAGCTTAACGCGCGTCAGGGAAGAGACCCAGTACTTC.

The chain carries TRBV20-1 and TRBJ1-2; D remains unclear. The CDR3 sequence is 11 residues long. The V gene's germline CDR1 is DFQATT and CDR2 SNEGSKA (reference sequence). The ends were cut back, 3 bases at V and 8 bases at J, with 10 bases in the middle. The CDR3 bases are TGCAGTGCTAGTTTTGGCTTGGGCTACACCTTC. The encoded protein is CSASFGLGYTF.

The gene calls are TRBV28 and TRBJ1-1, with D tentatively TRBD1 (5 bases). Germline CDR1 and CDR2: MDHEN and SYDVKM. The CDR3 has 18 residues. The V and J ends lost 1 base and 4 bases respectively, with 22 bases between them. Written as DNA, the CDR3 is TGTGCCAGCAGTTTATCGGGGTTAGCAGGCCGTGGGGGCACTGAAGCTTTCTTT. This encodes CASSLSGLAGRGGTEAFF.

The chain joins TRBV6-5 to TRBJ1-6; D is uncertain. Germline V CDR1 and CDR2: MNHEY, SVGAGI. Deletions cut 2 bases from V and 6 bases from J, with 8 bases between. CDR3 length equals 14 residues. This chain's CDR3 is CASSYRTANSPLHF. The CDR3 DNA reads TGTGCCAGCAGTTACAGGACCGCTAATTCACCCCTCCACTTT.

The chain has TRBV27 and TRBJ2-7; perhaps TRBD2 as D (5 bases). This CDR3 region has 15 residues. Germline lookup yields CDR1 MNHEY and CDR2 SMNVEV (reference sequence). V was cut by 6 bases and J by 2 bases, with 17 bases left in between. CDR3 in amino acids: CASRLVSGGPYEQYF. The CDR3 DNA is TGTGCCAGCAGGCTCGTGAGTGGAGGTCCCTACGAGCAGTACTTC.

J is TRBJ1-1 and V is TRBV6-5; the D is unclear. The CDR3 runs to 15 residues. V was shortened by 2 bases and J by 6 bases, with 16 bases between the two germline ends. Germline lookup yields CDR1 MNHEY and CDR2 SVGAGI. CDR3 protein: CASSYDGLGYAEAFF. As DNA, the CDR3 is TGTGCCAGCAGTTACGATGGCCTCGGGTATGCTGAAGCTTTCTTT.

The chain links TRBV12-3 or TRBV12-4 to TRBJ2-5; D gene ambiguous. Trimming left V 3 bases short and J 4 bases short, with 6 bases between. The CDR3 consists of 12 residues. In DNA, the CDR3 is TGTGCCAGCAGTTTCACCAGAGAGACCCAGTACTTC. Translation: CASSFTRETQYF.

The chain employs TRBV18 and TRBJ2-2, with D uncertain. Germline-derived CDR1 and CDR2 are KGHSH and LQKENI. V lost 2 bases and J lost 1, with 14 bases in between. The CDR3 runs 17 residues. CDR3 in DNA: TGTGCCAGCTCACCAGAGCTTAGAGGTGGGAACACCGGGGAGCTGTTTTTT. Its translation is CASSPELRGGNTGELFF. Drawing the rest from reference TRBV18 and TRBJ2-2, the complete variable domain is NAGVMQNPRHLVRRRGQEARLRCSPMKGHSHVYWYRQLPEEGLKFMVYLQKENIIDESGMPKERFSAEFPKEGPSILRIQQVVRGDSAAYFCASSPELRGGNTGELFFGEGSRLTVL.

The chain combines TRBV3-1 (or the pseudogene TRBV3-2) with TRBJ1-2; D call uncertain. With 4 bases removed from V and 4 bases from J, the gap between germline ends came to 10 bases. The CDR3 consists of 13 residues. CDR1 is LGHDT and CDR2 is YNNKEL in the germline V gene (reference sequence). This CDR3 reads CASSPEDFYGYTF. In DNA form, the CDR3 reads TGTGCCAGCAGCCCCGAGGACTTCTATGGCTACACCTTC.

The chain carries TRBV24-1 and TRBJ2-1, with TRBD2 identical over 9 bases. The CDR3 totals 19 residues. In germline, CDR1 is KGHDR, CDR2 SFDVKD. V shed 3 bases and J 4 bases; nucleotides not matched to a gene: 15. For the CDR3, the DNA is TGTGCCACCAGTGATAGAAAACGCTTTAGCGGGAGTGGATACAATGAGCAGTTCTTC. It codes for CATSDRKRFSGSGYNEQFF.

The chain is built from TRBV18 and TRBJ1-1; 9 positions match TRBD1. Germline values: CDR1 KGHSH, CDR2 LQKENI. This CDR3 contains 14 residues. Germline trimming cut 6 bases from V and 2 bases from J; bases unmatched to any gene: 4. The CDR3, as DNA: TGTGCCAGCTCGATGGGACAGGGCAACACTGAAGCTTTCTTT. This translates into CASSMGQGNTEAFF.